Below are 11 T cell receptor beta chains sequenced from a single sample in a study of PD-1 blockade in classical Hodgkin lymphoma. The table came from immunoSEQ multiplex PCR; TCRdb's copy has only in-frame clones and leaves some out. The sample lists roughly 90,000 clones, 80% to 90% occurring once. Each patient's relapse followed autologous stem cell transplantation, and brentuximab vedotin exposure varied. The sample was peripheral blood mononuclear cells (PBMCs), taken before the second cycle of nivolumab. The receptors derive from a human donor with classical Hodgkin lymphoma.

The rearrangement joins TRBV2 to TRBJ2-6; D call uncertain. Germline V CDR1 and CDR2: SNHLY, FYNNEI. The germline V and J ends were trimmed by 2 bases and 4 bases, with 15 bases remaining between them. CDR3 size: 17 residues. CDR3 loop: CASSEMWTVSGANVLTF. CDR3 DNA: TGTGCCAGCAGTGAAATGTGGACCGTGTCAGGGGCCAACGTCCTGACTTTC.

The CDR3 region is CASSMIGGWGEQYF. The CDR3 nucleotides read TGTGCCAGTAGTATGATCGGGGGATGGGGCGAGCAGTACTTC. The chain has TRBV19 and TRBJ2-7; TRBD2 might be the D (6 bases). The germline V gene has CDR1 LNHDA and CDR2 SQIVND (reference sequence). The CDR3 has 14 amino acids. V was shortened by 3 bases and J by 6 bases, with 15 bases between the two germline ends.

This chain uses TRBV7-9 with TRBJ2-5; TRBD2 matches 7 bases. Germline V gives CDR1 SEHNR, CDR2 FQNEAQ (reference sequence). The CDR3 is 17 amino acids. With V trimmed by 0 bases and J by 2 bases, 9 bases remained unmatched. The CDR3 protein is CASSLAVGASGQETQYF. In nucleotides, the CDR3 is TGTGCCAGCAGCTTAGCGGTAGGAGCTAGCGGACAAGAGACCCAGTACTTC. The entire variable domain, with the rest obtained from reference TRBV7-9 and TRBJ2-5, is as follows: DTGVSQNPRHKITKRGQNVTFRCDPISEHNRLYWYRQTLGQGPEFLTYFQNEAQLEKSRLLSDRFSAERPKGSFSTLEIQRTEQGDSAMYLCASSLAVGASGQETQYFGPGTRLLVL.

The CDR3 DNA follows: TGTGCCAGCCTAGCGGGGGCCCCTTACGAGCAGTACTTC. This translates into CASLAGAPYEQYF. This sequence joins TRBV28 and TRBJ2-7; 10 bases are a match to TRBD2. Germline CDR1 reads MDHEN; CDR2 reads SYDVKM. CDR3 size: 13 residues. V was pared by 8 bases and J by 4 bases, with 5 bases of the junction left unmatched.

The chain has TRBV4-2 and TRBJ2-1, with 11 positions matching TRBD2. The CDR3 has 17 amino acids. V was pared by 4 bases and J by 2 bases, with 7 bases of the junction left unmatched. In germline, CDR1 is LGHNA, CDR2 YNFKEQ. CDR3 DNA sequence: TGTGCCAGCAGCCCCAGACTAGCGGGGACCACCTACAATGAGCAGTTCTTC. This codes for CASSPRLAGTTYNEQFF.

The chain carries TRBV5-6 and TRBJ2-3, with D perhaps TRBD1 (5 bases). V lost 3 bases, J lost 7 bases, and 15 bases lay in between. The V gene's germline CDR1 is SGHDT and CDR2 YYEEEE. The CDR3 loop spans 14 amino acids. This CDR3 reads CASSSVLRDYTQYF. DNA for the CDR3: TGTGCCAGCAGCTCCGTCCTCAGGGATTATACGCAGTATTTT.

This clone was observed a handful of times. CDR3 protein: CAWSGAGGDGFF. Written as DNA, the CDR3 is TGTGCCTGGAGTGGGGCCGGGGGCGATGGGTTCTTT. The chain links TRBV30 to TRBJ1-1, with a weak D call TRBD1 (6 bases). Germline V lookup: CDR1 GTSNPN, CDR2 SVGIG (reference sequence). This CDR3 is 12 amino acids long. Trimming cost V 1 base and J 14 bases, with 17 bases left between them.

The V and J genes are TRBV5-1 and TRBJ2-3; D is unclear. V was cut by 1 base and J by 4 bases, with 10 bases left in between. The CDR3 runs to 14 residues. Germline V gene lookup returns CDR1 SGHRS and CDR2 YFSETQ. The CDR3 nucleotides are TGCGCCAGCAGCTTGCGTACCGAACCAGATACGCAGTATTTT. Its protein product is CASSLRTEPDTQYF.

The genes are TRBV11-2 and TRBJ2-5, with 8 bases aligning to TRBD2. V gave up 5 bases and J gave up 5 bases; unmatched junction bases: 13. Looked up from germline, CDR1 is SGHAT and CDR2 is FQNNGV. This CDR3 has 16 residues. CDR3 region: CASSPGGGFFLETQYF. DNA for the CDR3: TGTGCCAGCAGCCCGGGGGGGGGATTCTTTTTGGAGACCCAGTACTTC.

This clone was observed once. This chain joins TRBV19 and TRBJ1-1, with 7 nucleotides matching TRBD1. CDR1 is LNHDA, CDR2 SQIVND, per germline (reference sequence). The CDR3 covers 16 residues. Trimming removed 5 bases from V and 1 base from J; junction bases left unmatched: 10. The CDR3 protein is CASSPEQGRWNTEAFF. The CDR3 coding sequence is TGTGCCAGTAGTCCAGAACAGGGGCGGTGGAACACTGAAGCTTTCTTT.

This chain uses TRBV18 with TRBJ2-2, with D possibly TRBD2 on 6 matching bases. CDR3 length: 16 amino acids. V lost 1 base and J lost 2, with 11 bases in between. CDR1 KGHSH and CDR2 LQKENI come from the germline V gene. This CDR3 reads CASSPLVGLNTGELFF. The CDR3 DNA sequence: TGTGCCAGCTCACCACTAGTGGGACTCAACACCGGGGAGCTGTTTTTT.